This T cell receptor beta chain was captured in a study of cytomegalovirus exposure and HLA in healthy donors (dated by TCRdb to between 2016 and 2019). With respect to the entire study: An earlier analysis of roughly 500 of the donors reported more than 250 Gb of sequence data and around 110 million unique TCR beta sequences from 150 million to 200 million T cells. An early release that covered around 590 HLA-typed donors contained approximately 320 gigabases of sequencing data and about 84 million unique TCR sequences. An earlier analysis of around 640 of the donors used high-throughput TCR beta sequencing to judge whether each TCR beta V gene segment behaved as functional or pseudogenic. Of the 398 genotyped donors, 81% fell in the genetic ancestry cluster associated with self-reported Caucasian donors. The study aimed to test whether signatures of past pathogen exposure could be identified by cataloging public T cell receptors. Every repertoire in the discovery cohort had been generated on one and the same sequencing platform. Typing coverage varied by locus: roughly 620-630 donors for A, B, C, DRB1 and DQB1; 522 for DQA1; 606 for DPA1; around 490 for DPB1. The study used immunosequencing to profile the T cell repertoires of around 600 subjects and linked those repertoires to cytomegalovirus serostatus. Along with the roughly 670-subject first cohort, a separate validation cohort of over a hundred different subjects was used. HLA typing covered class I and class II loci at four-digit resolution. The study combined high-throughput TCR immunosequencing, statistical association of individual TCRs with disease status, and machine learning to predict cytomegalovirus infection status. Among 398 genotyped donors of the cohort, an average of roughly 240,000 unique TCR beta nucleotide sequences were sequenced per donor, approximately 20% of them non-productive. Donor age, sex, ethnicity and CMV serostatus were compiled together with the repertoire data. Roughly 5 DR-DQ haplotypes were treated as single units for association and clustering because of strong linkage in the cohort. A later analysis re-examined previously published TCR beta repertoires from roughly 650 donors and added high-resolution HLA genotyping to investigate patterns of TCR occurrence. In the later analysis, no new phenotypic data were used to find candidate immune exposures; instead, reliance was placed on TCR beta sequences and their occurrence across donors. A later genetic analysis took genome-wide SNP genotypes for about 65% of the 666 donors and used that subset as a discovery cohort. Overall results and qualifications from the work: CMV serostatus was the only immune exposure information available for the cohort. Across donors, most TCR sequences were observed very rarely, whereas some public TCRs were present in many individuals. According to a later analysis, most CMV-associated TCR beta chains appeared to be HLA-restricted, and the HLA associations seemed to be driven largely by CMV exposure. In a later analysis, TCR association rates were found to vary across HLA loci, with the most associated TCRs seen for DRB1 alleles and the fewest for HLA-C alleles. The earlier analysis of a few hundred of the donors excluded roughly 17 rarely observed V segments, including chromosome 9 orphons, because counts were too low. Compared with the approximately 700-donor mean, donors in an Asian-associated ancestry cluster had fewer N-insertions in productive TCRs, according to a later genetic analysis. In a later analysis, several top co-occurrence clusters were reported to appear linked to parvovirus B19, influenza, CMV and Epstein-Barr virus. In vitro tests confirmed that a few of the cytomegalovirus-associated TCR beta chains recognize cytomegalovirus antigens. A cluster of highly shared sequence variants was judged likely to represent a technical artifact of the sequencing pipeline. According to the authors, the approach could potentially be generalized to other disease states and immunological phenotypes. A later genetic analysis associated a missense DCLRE1C variant with V-gene and J-gene trimming of TCR beta chains, and an independent cohort replicated the association. In an earlier analysis of around 600 of the donors, most TCR beta V segments appeared in productive rearrangements about 90% or about 30% of the time, broadly matching IMGT annotations. The classifier was reported to diagnose cytomegalovirus status with high specificity and sensitivity in both the original cohort and the validation cohort. Some IMGT-functional V segments, including TRBV6-2 and TRBV6-3, could not be distinguished by the 87-base-pair reads and were therefore excluded. This cohort had only TCR beta chains sequenced, and the lack of alpha or paired-chain data limited which features could be detected. Because HLA typing was missing for some donors at each locus, association tests included only the typed subset. Presence/absence analyses assumed roughly uniform sequencing depth across donors, an assumption that may not hold. The study gave a list of some 150 TCR beta chains associated with cytomegalovirus. A later analysis associated about 18,000 TCR beta sequences with specific HLA alleles at a false discovery rate of 0.05. Assigning TCR associations to individual alleles was difficult when HLA alleles, especially DR and DQ, strongly co-occurred. Correlated functional status among segregating V segments might be attributable to linkage disequilibrium, but an unknown experimental factor could not be ruled out. A further reported finding was that TCR beta sequences accurately predicted the HLA-A and HLA-B alleles for most subjects in the first cohort. In a later analysis, HLA-associated TCR beta chains were found to be more clonally expanded and to have lower generation probabilities than equally common non-associated chains.

As regards this clone: This receptor's antigen is unknown. Per-base quality was not reported, and no clone a single base away is much larger than it.

The library was prepared using the immunoSEQ multiplex PCR assay. The multiplex PCR relied on a mix of 60 forward primers for TCR Vbeta segments and 13 reverse primers for TCR Jbeta segments. The CDR3 region of rearranged TCR beta genes was amplified from genomic DNA by a multiplex PCR assay. The Illumina HiSeq System was used to sequence the amplified TCR beta libraries as 87-base-pair reads. The authors processed their data as follows. A later analysis counted tens of millions of unique TCR beta chains across the 640 or so repertoires, and 9 million to 14 million of these chains were shared by at least two donors. A nearest-neighbor algorithm error-corrected the raw reads and collapsed the reads into unique sequences, merging closely related sequences to remove PCR and sequencing errors. V, D and J gene segments were assigned by aligning CDR3 sequences to IMGT reference sequences. Each retained sequence needed at least a six-nucleotide match to both a V gene segment and a J gene segment. Rearrangements were classified as productive when the CDR3 lacked stop codons and remained in frame with V and J, and all other rearrangements were classified as non-productive. CDR3 was defined by IMGT convention, running from the second conserved V-encoded cysteine to the conserved J-encoded phenylalanine. Sequences without an unambiguous match to a single V gene segment were excluded from the earlier analysis of 450 to 750 of the donors. In an earlier analysis of 587 of the donors, V segments were called functional above 56.7% productive rearrangements and were called segregating when the between-donor standard deviation exceeded 5%. A statistical classification framework was built to diagnose cytomegalovirus status from the catalog of TCR beta chain sequences. V and J gene assignment, in a later analysis, came from comparing TCR nucleotide sequences with IMGT/GENE-DB human TR gene sequences. In a later analysis, CDR3 sequences and most-parsimonious VDJ recombination scenarios were assigned using the TCRdist pipeline. In a later analysis, each TCR beta chain was defined by its CDR3 amino acid sequence together with its V-gene family, and reads lacking a unique V-gene family were excluded. As a way to deal with suspected cross-contamination and a sequencing artifact, a later analysis dropped 450 to 600 nucleotide sequences that were highly shared and had low generation probability. For each public chain, a later analysis derived a clonal expansion index from normalized ranks of inferred template counts within each repertoire. In a later analysis, generation probabilities were computed using a VDJ recombination model fitted to out-of-frame rearrangements, and the results were checked against IGoR. A later analysis scored TCR-TCR, TCR-HLA and TCR-CMV co-occurrence with hypergeometric tests, applying a repertoire-size bias correction to TCR pairs. A later analysis estimated false discovery rates by permuting HLA or CMV assignments 20 times. A later analysis grouped co-occurring TCRs with DBSCAN, adding TCRdist sequence similarity when clustering within HLA-allele-positive subsets. Repertoires with fewer than 30,000 or more than 120,000 public chains were left out of co-occurrence clustering, as were five repertoires with anomalous nucleotide sharing. TCRdb took this table from immuneACCESS and kept in-frame rearrangements with V and J called. Such tables lack part of the clones; where checked against another copy, unresolved V genes explain under half of the gap, and the rest is unexplained. That table is the source of V, J and clone size, and D and trimming were worked out from the DNA. This sample is represented by about 180,000 clones; 84% of them were singletons. Jointly, the top ten make up about 1% of the sample.

CDR1 and CDR2 are read off the germline V gene as SGHRS and YFSETQ. The CDR3 contains 12 residues, cysteine and phenylalanine counted. The read is trimmed to its CDR3 DNA, 36 bases read in frame from base 1. V is cut by 0 bases and J by 6 bases, and the space between the germline ends is 7 bases. The cohort comprised 550 to 700 healthy bone marrow donors. At the time of sampling, all cohort members were nominally healthy, though unrecorded immune exposures were likely present. The donor tested CMV seronegative and was one of the 352 seronegative cohort members. Each donor provided a peripheral blood sample, and peripheral blood mononuclear cells were used for TCR beta sequencing. The Qiagen DNeasy Blood Extraction Kit was used to extract genomic DNA from the blood cell samples.

The chain joins TRBV5-1 to TRBJ2-7; the D gene is unclear. The specimen was PBMCs. The clonotype was recovered from a man between 25 and 39 years old in good health and CMV-seronegative. In nucleotides, the sequence is TGCGCCAGCAGCTTGGTTAGAGGCGAGCAGTACTTC. Translated, this gives CASSLVRGEQYF.